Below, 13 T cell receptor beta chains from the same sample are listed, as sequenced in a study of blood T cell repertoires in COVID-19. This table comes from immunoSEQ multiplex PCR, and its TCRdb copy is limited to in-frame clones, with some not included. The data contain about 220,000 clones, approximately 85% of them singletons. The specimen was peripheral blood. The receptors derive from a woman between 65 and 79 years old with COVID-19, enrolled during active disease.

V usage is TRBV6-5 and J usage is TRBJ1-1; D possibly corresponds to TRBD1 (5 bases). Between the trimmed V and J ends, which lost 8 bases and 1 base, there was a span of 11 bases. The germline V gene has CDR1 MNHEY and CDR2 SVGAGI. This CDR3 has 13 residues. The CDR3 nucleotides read TGTGCCAGCTCCGACAGAGCGAACACTGAAGCTTTCTTT. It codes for CASSDRANTEAFF.

DNA for the CDR3: TGCGCCAGCAGCCAAGGTTCGGGAACCTACGAGCAGTACTTC. Residues: CASSQGSGTYEQYF. The genes are TRBV4-3 and TRBJ2-7, with D possibly TRBD2 on 5 matching bases. CDR1 and CDR2 (germline): LGHNA, YSLEER. This CDR3 region has 14 residues. Trimming cost V 1 base and J 2 bases, with 9 bases left between them.

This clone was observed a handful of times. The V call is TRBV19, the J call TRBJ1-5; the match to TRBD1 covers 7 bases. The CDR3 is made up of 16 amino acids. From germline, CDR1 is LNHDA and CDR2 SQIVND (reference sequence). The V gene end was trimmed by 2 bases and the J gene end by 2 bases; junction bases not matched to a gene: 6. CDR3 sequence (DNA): TGTGCCAGTAGTATACACGGGACAGCTCGCAATCAGCCCCAGCATTTT. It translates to CASSIHGTARNQPQHF.

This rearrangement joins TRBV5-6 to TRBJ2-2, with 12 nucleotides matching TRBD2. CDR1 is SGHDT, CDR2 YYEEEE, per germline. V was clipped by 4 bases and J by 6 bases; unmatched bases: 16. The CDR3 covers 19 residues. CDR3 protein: CASSQTRRLAGGPSGELFF. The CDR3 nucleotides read TGTGCCAGCAGCCAGACCCGAAGGCTAGCGGGAGGGCCATCCGGGGAGCTGTTTTTT.

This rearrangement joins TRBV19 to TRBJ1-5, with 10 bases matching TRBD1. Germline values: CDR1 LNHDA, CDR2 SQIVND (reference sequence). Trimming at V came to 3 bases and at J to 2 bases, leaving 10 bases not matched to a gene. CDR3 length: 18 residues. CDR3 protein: CASSIRDRGSNGNQPQHF. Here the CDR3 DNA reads TGTGCCAGTAGTATTCGGGACAGGGGTAGTAATGGCAATCAGCCCCAGCATTTT. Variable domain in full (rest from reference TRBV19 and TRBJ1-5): DGGITQSPKYLFRKEGQNVTLSCEQNLNHDAMYWYRQDPGQGLRLIYYSQIVNDFQKGDIAEGYSVSREKKESFPLTVTSAQKNPTAFYLCASSIRDRGSNGNQPQHFGDGTRLSIL.

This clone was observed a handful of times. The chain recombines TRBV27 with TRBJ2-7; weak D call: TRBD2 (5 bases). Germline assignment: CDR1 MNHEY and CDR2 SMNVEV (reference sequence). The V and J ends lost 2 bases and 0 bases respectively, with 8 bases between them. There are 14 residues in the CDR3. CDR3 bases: TGTGCCAGCAGTTTAATGGGGAGCTCCTACGAGCAGTACTTC. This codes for CASSLMGSSYEQYF.

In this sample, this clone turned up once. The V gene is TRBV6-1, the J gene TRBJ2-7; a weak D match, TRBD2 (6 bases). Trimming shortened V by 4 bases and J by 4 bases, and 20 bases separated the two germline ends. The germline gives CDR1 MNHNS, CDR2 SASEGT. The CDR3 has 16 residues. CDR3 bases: TGTGCCAGCAGTGTCGGTCTAGGGAGGTCTACTTACGAGCAGTACTTC. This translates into CASSVGLGRSTYEQYF.

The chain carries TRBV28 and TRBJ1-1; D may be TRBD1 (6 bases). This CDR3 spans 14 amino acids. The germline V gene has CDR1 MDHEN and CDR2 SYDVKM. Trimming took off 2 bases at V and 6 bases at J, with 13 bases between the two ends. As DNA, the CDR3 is TGTGCCAGCAGTTTAGGGACAAGGCCCTCTGAAGCTTTCTTT. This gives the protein CASSLGTRPSEAFF.

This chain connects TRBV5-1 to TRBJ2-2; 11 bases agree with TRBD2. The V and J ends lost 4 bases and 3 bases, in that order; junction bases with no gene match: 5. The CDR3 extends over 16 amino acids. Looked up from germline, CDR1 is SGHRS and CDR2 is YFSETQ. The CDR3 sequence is CASSILAGGDTGELFF. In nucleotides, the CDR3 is TGCGCCAGCAGCATCTTAGCGGGAGGGGACACCGGGGAGCTGTTTTTT.

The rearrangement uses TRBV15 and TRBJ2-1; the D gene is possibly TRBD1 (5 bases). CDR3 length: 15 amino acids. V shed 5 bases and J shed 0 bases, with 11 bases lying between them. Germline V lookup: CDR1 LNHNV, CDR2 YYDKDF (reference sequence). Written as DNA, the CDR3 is TGTGCCACCAGCCGACAGAAGAGCTCCTACAATGAGCAGTTCTTC. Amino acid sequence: CATSRQKSSYNEQFF.

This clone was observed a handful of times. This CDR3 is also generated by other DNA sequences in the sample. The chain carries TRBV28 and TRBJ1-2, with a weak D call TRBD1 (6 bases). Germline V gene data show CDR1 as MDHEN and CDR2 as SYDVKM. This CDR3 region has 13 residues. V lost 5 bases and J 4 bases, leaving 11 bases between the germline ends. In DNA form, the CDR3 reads TGTGCCAGCAGTCGGCAGGGGTCCTATGGCTACACCTTC. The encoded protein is CASSRQGSYGYTF.

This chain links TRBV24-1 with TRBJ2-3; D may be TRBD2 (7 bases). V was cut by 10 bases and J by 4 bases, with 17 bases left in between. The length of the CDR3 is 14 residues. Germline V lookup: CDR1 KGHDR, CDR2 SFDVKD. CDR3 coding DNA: TGTGCCACGAGGGGGGGGTTACTACCAGATACGCAGTATTTT. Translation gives CATRGGLLPDTQYF.

CDR3 in DNA: TGTGCCAGCAGCTTGCGGGGACCGGGACCGGAGGAGGTGAGCAATCAGCCCCAGCATTTT. Encoded protein: CASSLRGPGPEEVSNQPQHF. This chain uses TRBV13 with TRBJ1-5, with D possibly TRBD1 on 5 matching bases. CDR3 length: 20 residues. The ends were cut back, 3 bases at V and 1 base at J, with 25 bases in the middle. Germline V CDR1 and CDR2: PRHDT, FYEKMQ (reference sequence).